This T cell receptor beta chain came from a study of T cells in Graves' hyperthyroidism and ophthalmopathy. Study background: Blood was drawn when the patient was first diagnosed and still untreated.

The sample holds a few counts of this clonotype. The investigators amplified TCR beta CDR3 regions from RNA transcripts. First-round RT-PCR targeting the TCR CDR3 was performed with the HTBI primer set. TCRdb re-called the multiplex PCR reads through MiXCR, storing one row per CDR3 protein. Of under 700,000 distinct CDR3 sequences in the sample, 15% to 20% were seen once. The CDR3 extends over 14 amino acids. CDR1 SNHLY and CDR2 FYNNEI come from the germline V gene. V was clipped by 4 bases and J by 7 bases, with 11 bases between them. Input material: blood. The chain combines TRBV2 with TRBJ1-6; unclear D gene. The receptor was derived from a young woman with Graves' hyperthyroidism. The CDR3 DNA reads as TGTGCCAGCAGTGTGACAATTAGGAATTCACCCCTCCACTTT. Residues: CASSVTIRNSPLHF.